This TCR beta chain was sequenced in a study of CD8+ T cells in alopecia areata. Looked up from germline, CDR1 is GTSNPN and CDR2 is SVGIG (reference sequence). V lost 1 base to trimming and J lost 6 bases; unmatched junction nucleotides: 8. The CDR3 contains 15 residues. TCR sequencing used cDNA made by reverse transcription of extracted RNA. Using immunoSEQ multiplex PCR, the repertoire was profiled, and TCRdb retains in-frame clones only, with some absent. The sample records some 180,000 clones, just over 55% being singletons. The rearrangement joins TRBV30 to TRBJ2-3, with 9 bases that match TRBD2. The sequence was collected from a human donor in good health. Material for sequencing was CD8+ T cells sorted from blood. The CDR3 spells CAWSATSGPLDTQYF. The CDR3 bases are TGTGCCTGGAGTGCTACTAGCGGGCCCTTGGATACGCAGTATTTT.